The present T cell receptor beta chain was sequenced within a study of OX40 agonist ivuxolimab in advanced cancers. The study in broad terms: Ivuxolimab was a fully human IgG2 agonistic monoclonal antibody targeting the costimulatory receptor OX40 (CD134). Intravenous ivuxolimab was administered to patients every 2 weeks at six dose levels: 0.01, 0.1, 0.3, 1.5, 3 and 10 mg/kg. Of the roughly 54 patients in dose escalation, 19 had hepatocellular carcinoma, about 15 had melanoma, 9 had renal cell carcinoma and 9 had head and neck cancer. In the dose-escalation cohort, nearly 85% of patients were male, and the mean age was roughly 60 years with a range of about 20 to 79. Prior anti-PD-1, anti-PD-L1 or anti-CTLA-4 therapy was permitted, and checkpoint inhibitors had been received by about 37% of dose-escalation patients. Partial responses occurred in three dose-escalation patients, of whom one had hepatocellular carcinoma and two had cutaneous melanoma. The point of sequencing TCRbeta in the periphery was to test whether ivuxolimab changed TCR sequence diversity and drove clonal T-cell expansion. The paper describes the monotherapy dose-escalation part (N = 52 patients) of the phase I trial of ivuxolimab.

Here is what the overall study found, with its caveats: Which antigens the clonally expanded peripheral T cells were specific for was not determined. In the 0.1-3.0 mg/kg groups, partial responders were among the patients with the lowest normalized peripheral clonal expansion, particularly in CD8+ T cells. Low levels of normalized T-cell clonal expansion were also shown by some nonresponding patients. At doses of 0.1 to 3.0 mg/kg, clonal expansion of both CD4+ and CD8+ T cells in blood was seen between baseline and week 6. On average, CD8+ T cells showed more expanded clones than CD4+ T cells after ivuxolimab.

This clone has only a few counts. There is no known antigen for this receptor. Base quality data are lacking; no much larger clone is found one base away. The trial excluded patients who had a history of autoimmune disease or who were on systemic immunosuppression. Peripheral blood for TCR sequencing was collected from all dose cohorts at baseline, on cycle 4 day 1, and on cycle 7 day 1. The samples were taken from a phase I, first-in-human, multicenter, open-label dose-escalation trial of ivuxolimab. Adults with locally advanced or metastatic head and neck squamous cell, hepatocellular, melanoma or renal cell carcinoma were enrolled in the trial. CD4+ and CD8+ T cells were sorted separately from peripheral blood before TCR sequencing. Genomic DNA was isolated from the sorted cells so that the TCRbeta CDR3 region could be sequenced. TCRbeta CDR3 regions were sequenced using the immunoSEQ Assay. TCRdb limited this immuneACCESS table to in-frame rearrangements with V and J called. A share of clones is missing; checked studies link under half to unresolved V genes, and the rest is unexplained. The sample table shows 55,000 to 65,000 clones, and about 80% are seen once. The leading ten clones occupy roughly 2% of the sample.

The germline V gene (reference sequence) gives CDR1 as GTSNPN and CDR2 as SVGIG. The V and J ends are trimmed by 5 bases and 1 base, leaving 14 bases between them. The CDR3 measures 14 amino acids from cysteine to phenylalanine. Just the 42-base CDR3 DNA is kept, in frame starting at base 1. Source: CD4+ or CD8+ T cells sorted from blood, taken in a trial of the OX40 agonist ivuxolimab. Recombination linked TRBV30 to TRBJ1-1, with the D gene too uncertain to name. The sequence came from an adult with an advanced solid tumor such as melanoma, head and neck, liver or kidney cancer. The nucleotides are TGTGCCTGGGCCGAAAGAGATAAGAACACTGAAGCTTTCTTT. Its protein reads: CAWAERDKNTEAFF.